This entry is about one T cell receptor beta chain. Its target is unknown. The J segment lost 3 bases and the V segment lost 4 bases, leaving 8 bases of the junction unmatched. This CDR3 comprises 17 residues. Per the germline V gene, CDR1 is SGHRS and CDR2 is YFSETQ. This specimen belongs to a study of shared clonotypes between healthy human individuals. Findings and caveats of the study: A generally larger estimated richness was seen in naive subsets than in memory subsets. Clonotype sharing levels among donors were expected to vary with sequencing depth.

In the authors' workflow: Filtering differed, since immunoSEQ gave only junction sequences and no quality scores. TCRdb's copy holds only in-frame clones and misses some; the assay was immunoSEQ multiplex PCR. Clone size and the V and J calls come from that table; the DNA yielded D and trimming. The table lists 400,000 to 600,000 clones, 95% to 96% of them singletons. V and J are TRBV5-1 and TRBJ2-5; 14 bases match TRBD2. The clonotype was recovered from a woman aged 25 to 45 in good health. Sequencing was carried out using naive CD4+ T cells sorted from blood. Stated subset: CD45RA+ positively selected. The CDR3, as DNA: TGCGCCAGCAGCGGCGGGACTAGCGGGAGAGAGGAAGAGACCCAGTACTTC. As protein: CASSGGTSGREEETQYF.